Sequencing of this TCR beta chain was carried out in a study of human T cells and chemical hapten exposure. Study overall: Patch tests put 0.01% DPC on the upper back, and the results were checked at 6 days. Broader study findings: Compared with pre-sensitization or healthy control sets, expanded TCRs clustered more. Among TCRs, those above 1 in 1000 frequency were unaffected by DPC sensitization.

Unique molecular identifiers were linked by the library to individual cDNA molecules. TCRdb reprocessed the RACE reads with MiXCR, giving one entry per CDR3 protein. Among fewer than 100,000 distinct CDR3 sequences listed, 9.5% to 13% were seen once. Time point meaning: patch test 2, 6 weeks after DPC sensitization. Treatment specified: therapeutic diphenylcyclopropenone sensitization with weekly scalp DPC. Germline values: CDR1 SGHVS, CDR2 FQNEAQ. V was cut by 1 base and J by 0 bases, with 16 bases left in between. CDR3 length: 19 residues. This clonotype appeared a few times. The antigen remains undetermined.

The sequences come from whole blood, collected in connection with sensitization to the hapten diphenylcyclopropenone (DPC). The TCR was taken from a young man with alopecia areata. Some clones in this sample may be carry-over from other donors' samples. The rearrangement joins TRBV7-8 to TRBJ1-6; perhaps TRBD1 as D (6 bases). The CDR3 nucleotides read TGTGCCAGCAGCTTAGTAGACGGCAGGGGAAGCTCCTATAATTCACCCCTCCACTTT. Residues: CASSLVDGRGSSYNSPLHF.